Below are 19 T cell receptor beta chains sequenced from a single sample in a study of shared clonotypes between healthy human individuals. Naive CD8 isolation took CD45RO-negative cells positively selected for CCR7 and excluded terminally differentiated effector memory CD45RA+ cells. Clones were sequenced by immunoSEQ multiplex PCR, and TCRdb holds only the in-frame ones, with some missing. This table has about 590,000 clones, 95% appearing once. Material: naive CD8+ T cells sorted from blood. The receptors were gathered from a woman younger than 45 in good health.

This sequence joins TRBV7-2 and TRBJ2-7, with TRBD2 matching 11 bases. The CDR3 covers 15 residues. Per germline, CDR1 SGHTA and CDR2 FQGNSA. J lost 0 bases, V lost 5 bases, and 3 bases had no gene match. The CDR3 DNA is TGTGCCAGCAGCGTAACTAGCGGGAGCTCCTACGAGCAGTACTTC. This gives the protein CASSVTSGSSYEQYF.

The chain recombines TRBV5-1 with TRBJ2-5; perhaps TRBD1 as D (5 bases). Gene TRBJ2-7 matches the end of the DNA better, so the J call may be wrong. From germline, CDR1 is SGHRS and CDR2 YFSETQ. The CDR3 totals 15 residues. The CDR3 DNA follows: TGCGCCAGCAGGACGGACACTACTTTTTCCTACGAGCAGTACTTC. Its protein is CASRTDTTFSYEQYF.

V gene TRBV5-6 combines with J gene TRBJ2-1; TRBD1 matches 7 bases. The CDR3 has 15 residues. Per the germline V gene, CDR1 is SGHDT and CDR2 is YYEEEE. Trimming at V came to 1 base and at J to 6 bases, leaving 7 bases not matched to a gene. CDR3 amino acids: CASSLMWTGRNEQFF. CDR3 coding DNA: TGTGCCAGCAGCTTGATGTGGACAGGTCGCAATGAGCAGTTCTTC.

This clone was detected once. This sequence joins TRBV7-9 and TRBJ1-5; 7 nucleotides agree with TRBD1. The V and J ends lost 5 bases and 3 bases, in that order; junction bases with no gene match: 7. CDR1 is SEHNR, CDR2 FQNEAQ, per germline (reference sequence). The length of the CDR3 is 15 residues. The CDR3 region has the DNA TGTGCCAGCAGCCGTGGGACAGAGCTCAATCAGCCCCAGCATTTT. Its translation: CASSRGTELNQPQHF.

The CDR3 reads CASSLSPGYPSQPQHF. The CDR3 nucleotides are TGTGCCAGCAGTTTAAGTCCAGGGTATCCGAGTCAGCCCCAGCATTTT. The rearrangement joins TRBV27 to TRBJ1-5; TRBD1 is a possible D gene (5 bases). Germline V CDR1 and CDR2: MNHEY, SMNVEV (reference sequence). The V end was cut by 2 bases, the J end by 6 bases, with 17 bases between. This CDR3 comprises 16 residues.

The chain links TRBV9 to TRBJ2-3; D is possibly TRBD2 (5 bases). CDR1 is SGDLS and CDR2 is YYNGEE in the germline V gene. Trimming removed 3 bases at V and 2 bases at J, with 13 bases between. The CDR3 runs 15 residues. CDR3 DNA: TGTGCCAGCAGCGAGGCAACGGGGTTCACAGATACGCAGTATTTT. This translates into CASSEATGFTDTQYF.

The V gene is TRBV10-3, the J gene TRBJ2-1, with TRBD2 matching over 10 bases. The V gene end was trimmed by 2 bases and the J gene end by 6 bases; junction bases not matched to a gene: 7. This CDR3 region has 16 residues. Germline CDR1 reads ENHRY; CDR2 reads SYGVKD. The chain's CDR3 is CAISEGGASGSNEQFF. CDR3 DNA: TGTGCCATCAGTGAGGGTGGGGCTAGCGGGAGCAATGAGCAGTTCTTC.

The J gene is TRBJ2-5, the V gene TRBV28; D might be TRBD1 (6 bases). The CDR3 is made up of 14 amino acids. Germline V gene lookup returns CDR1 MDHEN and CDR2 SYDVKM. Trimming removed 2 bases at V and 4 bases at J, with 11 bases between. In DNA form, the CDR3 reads TGTGCCAGCAGTTTAGCGCAGGGGAGAGAGACCCAGTACTTC. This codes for CASSLAQGRETQYF. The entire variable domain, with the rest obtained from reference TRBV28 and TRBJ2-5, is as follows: DVKVTQSSRYLVKRTGEKVFLECVQDMDHENMFWYRQDPGLGLRLIYFSYDVKMKEKGDIPEGYSVSREKKERFSLILESASTNQTSMYLCASSLAQGRETQYFGPGTRLLVL.

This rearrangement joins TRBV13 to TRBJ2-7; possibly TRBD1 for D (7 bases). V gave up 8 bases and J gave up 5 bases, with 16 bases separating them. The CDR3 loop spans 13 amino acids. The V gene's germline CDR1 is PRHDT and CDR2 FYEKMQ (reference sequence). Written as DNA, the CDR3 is TGTGCCAGCGGCAGGGGGGTCTATAACGAGCAGTACTTC. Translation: CASGRGVYNEQYF.

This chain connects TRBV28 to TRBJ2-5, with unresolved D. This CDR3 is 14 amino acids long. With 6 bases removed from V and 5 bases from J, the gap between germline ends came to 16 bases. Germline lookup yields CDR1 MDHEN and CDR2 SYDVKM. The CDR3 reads CASSPRTLGETQYF. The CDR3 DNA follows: TGTGCCAGCAGCCCTAGGACGCTTGGGGAGACCCAGTACTTC.

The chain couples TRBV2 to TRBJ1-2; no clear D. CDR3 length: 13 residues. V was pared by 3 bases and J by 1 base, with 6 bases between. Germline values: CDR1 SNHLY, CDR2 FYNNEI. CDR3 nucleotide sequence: TGTGCCAGCAGTGACAGTTTTAACTATGGCTACACCTTC. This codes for CASSDSFNYGYTF. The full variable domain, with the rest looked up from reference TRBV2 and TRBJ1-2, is EPEVTQTPSHQVTQMGQEVILRCVPISNHLYFYWYRQILGQKVEFLVSFYNNEISEKSEIFDDQFSVERPDGSNFTLKIRSTKLEDSAMYFCASSDSFNYGYTFGSGTRLTVV.

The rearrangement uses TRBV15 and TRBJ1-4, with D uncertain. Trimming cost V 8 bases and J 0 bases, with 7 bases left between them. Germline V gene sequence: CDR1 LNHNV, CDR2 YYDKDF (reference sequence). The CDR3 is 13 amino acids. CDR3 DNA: TGTGCCACCGGGTTTGCAACTAATGAAAAACTGTTTTTT. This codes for CATGFATNEKLFF.

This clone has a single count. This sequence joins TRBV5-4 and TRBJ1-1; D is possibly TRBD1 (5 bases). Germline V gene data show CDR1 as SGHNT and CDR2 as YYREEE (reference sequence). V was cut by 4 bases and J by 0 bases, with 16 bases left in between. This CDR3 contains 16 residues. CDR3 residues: CASSRLGLTMNTEAFF. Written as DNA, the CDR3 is TGTGCCAGCAGCCGTTTGGGGCTTACCATGAACACTGAAGCTTTCTTT. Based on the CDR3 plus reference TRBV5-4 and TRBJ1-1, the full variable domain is ETGVTQSPTHLIKTRGQQVTLRCSSQSGHNTVSWYQQALGQGPQFIFQYYREEENGRGNFPPRFSGLQFPNYSSELNVNALELDDSALYLCASSRLGLTMNTEAFFGQGTRLTVV.

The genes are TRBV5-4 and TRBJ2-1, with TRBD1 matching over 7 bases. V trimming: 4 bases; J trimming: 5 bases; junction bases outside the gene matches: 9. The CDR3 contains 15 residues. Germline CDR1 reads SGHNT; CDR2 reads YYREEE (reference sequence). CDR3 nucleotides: TGTGCCAGCAGCGCCCGGGACAGAACTAACAATGAGCAGTTCTTC. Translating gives CASSARDRTNNEQFF.

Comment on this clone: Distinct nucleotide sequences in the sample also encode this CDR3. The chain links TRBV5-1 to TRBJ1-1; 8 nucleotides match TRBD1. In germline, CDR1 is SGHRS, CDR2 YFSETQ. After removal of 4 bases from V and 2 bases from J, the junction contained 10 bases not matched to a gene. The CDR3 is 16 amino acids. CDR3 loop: CASSARRQGPNTEAFF. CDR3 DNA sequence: TGCGCCAGCAGCGCCCGAAGACAGGGGCCTAACACTGAAGCTTTCTTT.

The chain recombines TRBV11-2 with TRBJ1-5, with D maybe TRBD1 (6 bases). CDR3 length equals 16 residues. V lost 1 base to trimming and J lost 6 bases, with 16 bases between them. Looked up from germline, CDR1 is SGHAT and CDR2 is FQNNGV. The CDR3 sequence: CASSLGPGTPIQPQHF. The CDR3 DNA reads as TGTGCCAGCAGCTTAGGGCCCGGGACACCAATTCAGCCCCAGCATTTT.

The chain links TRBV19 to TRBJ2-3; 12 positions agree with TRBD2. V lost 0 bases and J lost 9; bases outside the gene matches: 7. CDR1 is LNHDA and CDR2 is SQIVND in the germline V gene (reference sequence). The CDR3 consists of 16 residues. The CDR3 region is CASSIEPSGRADTQYF. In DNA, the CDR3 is TGTGCCAGTAGTATAGAACCTAGCGGGAGGGCTGACACGCAGTATTTT.

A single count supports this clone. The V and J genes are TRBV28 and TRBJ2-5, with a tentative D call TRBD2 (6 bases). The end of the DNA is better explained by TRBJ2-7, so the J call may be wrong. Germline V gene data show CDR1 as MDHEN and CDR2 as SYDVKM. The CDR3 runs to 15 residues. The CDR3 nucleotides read TGTGCCAGCAGGGACGCAACTAGCACCACCTACGAGCAGTACTTC. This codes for CASRDATSTTYEQYF.

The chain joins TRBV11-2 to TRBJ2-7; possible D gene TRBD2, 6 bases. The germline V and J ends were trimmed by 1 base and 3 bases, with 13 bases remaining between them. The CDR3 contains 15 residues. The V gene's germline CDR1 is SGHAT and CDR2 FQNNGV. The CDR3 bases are TGTGCCAGCAGCTTAGTACCGGGGGTATTCTACGAGCAGTACTTC. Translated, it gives CASSLVPGVFYEQYF.